The 12 T cell receptor beta chains below come from one sample, sequenced in a study of memory CD4+ T cells and cytomegalovirus serostatus. Single viable CD3+CD4+CD8-CD45RO+ cells were sorted as the memory CD4+ T cells. The repertoire was sequenced with immunoSEQ multiplex PCR; TCRdb's copy has only in-frame clones and lacks some. The sample lists approximately 50,000 clones, roughly 78% seen once, with 0.67% in the top ten. The sequenced material came from memory CD4+ T cells from blood. The receptors derive from an adult in good health and CMV-seronegative.

There are a few counts of this clone. V and J are TRBV27 and TRBJ2-1; possibly TRBD2 for D (6 bases). Germline V gene sequence: CDR1 MNHEY, CDR2 SMNVEV (reference sequence). The V end was cut by 8 bases, the J end by 4 bases, with 6 bases between. The CDR3 extends over 11 amino acids. CDR3 loop: CASGRYNEQFF. As DNA, the CDR3 is TGTGCCAGCGGGAGGTACAATGAGCAGTTCTTC.

The chain is built from TRBV5-6 and TRBJ2-1; possibly TRBD1 for D (6 bases). Per the germline V gene, CDR1 is SGHDT and CDR2 is YYEEEE. The CDR3 is 12 residues long. Trimming left V 6 bases short and J 8 bases short, with 12 bases between. This chain's CDR3 is CASMGARDEQFF. The CDR3, as DNA: TGTGCCAGCATGGGGGCGAGGGATGAGCAGTTCTTC. Complete variable domain (other parts from reference TRBV5-6 and TRBJ2-1): DAGVTQSPTHLIKTRGQQVTLRCSPKSGHDTVSWYQQALGQGPQFIFQYYEEEERQRGNFPDRFSGHQFPNYSSELNVNALLLGDSALYLCASMGARDEQFFGPGTRLTVL.

The rearrangement links TRBV6-1 to TRBJ2-6, with D perhaps TRBD1 (5 bases). CDR1 and CDR2 (germline): MNHNS, SASEGT. V gave up 6 bases and J gave up 1 base, with 10 bases separating them. This CDR3 region has 15 residues. CDR3 sequence reads: CASREQGSGANVLTF. CDR3 nucleotide sequence: TGTGCCAGCAGGGAGCAGGGATCTGGGGCCAACGTCCTGACTTTC.

The chain joins TRBV4-1 to TRBJ2-7; D tentatively fits TRBD1 or TRBD2 (5 bases each). The CDR3 loop spans 16 amino acids. Trimming took 4 bases from V and 1 from J, leaving 17 bases between them. CDR1 is MGHRA and CDR2 is YSYEKL in the germline V gene. DNA for the CDR3: TGCGCCAGCAGCCTCGGGCCGGGACCTACGTCCTACGAGCAGTACTTC. It codes for CASSLGPGPTSYEQYF.

Here the CDR3 reads CASGALQGVNGYTF. In nucleotides, the CDR3 is TGTGCCAGCGGAGCCTTGCAGGGGGTAAATGGCTACACCTTC. The chain recombines TRBV6-6 with TRBJ1-2; 7 bases agree with TRBD1. Per the germline V gene, CDR1 is MNHNY and CDR2 is SVGAGI (reference sequence). The CDR3 consists of 14 residues. The trim removed 8 bases at V and 6 bases at J, leaving 12 bases unmatched.

The chain uses TRBV6-1 and TRBJ2-7; D unclear. The germline gives CDR1 MNHNS, CDR2 SASEGT. Trimming took 3 bases from V and 6 from J, leaving 6 bases between them. The CDR3 has 11 residues. The CDR3 region has the DNA TGTGCCAGCAGTGAGAACTTCGAGCAGTACTTC. Protein sequence: CASSENFEQYF.

The V call is TRBV10-3, the J call TRBJ1-6; a weak D match, TRBD1 (5 bases). Trimming removed 4 bases from V and 5 bases from J, with 9 bases in between. Germline CDR1 and CDR2: ENHRY and SYGVKD. The CDR3 length is 14 residues. Here the CDR3 reads CAISVTGNNSPLHF. DNA for the CDR3: TGTGCCATCAGTGTTACAGGCAATAATTCACCCCTCCACTTT.

V is TRBV19 and J is TRBJ2-1; 7 nucleotides match TRBD1. The trim removed 3 bases at V and 7 bases at J, leaving 12 bases unmatched. The germline gives CDR1 LNHDA, CDR2 SQIVND (reference sequence). This CDR3 is built from 16 residues. The chain's CDR3 is CASSMTTGAEGNEQFF. The CDR3 coding sequence is TGTGCCAGTAGTATGACTACAGGGGCTGAGGGAAATGAGCAGTTCTTC.

This clone was picked up a small number of times. The V and J genes are TRBV7-8 and TRBJ2-7, with no clear D. Trimming pared 0 bases from V and 4 bases from J, leaving 13 bases between. CDR3 length: 15 residues. From germline, CDR1 is SGHVS and CDR2 FQNEAQ. As DNA, the CDR3 is TGTGCCAGCAGCTTAGCTCATGGGCCCCTATACGAGCAGTACTTC. Translating gives CASSLAHGPLYEQYF.

V is TRBV19 and J is TRBJ2-5; TRBD2 matches at 7 bases. V lost 4 bases, J lost 5 bases, and 7 bases stayed unmatched. Germline V gene data show CDR1 as LNHDA and CDR2 as SQIVND (reference sequence). The CDR3 has 14 amino acids. CDR3 amino acids: CASSKGDYLETQYF. The CDR3 DNA sequence: TGTGCCAGTAGTAAAGGGGACTACCTGGAGACCCAGTACTTC.

There are a few counts of this clone. The chain employs TRBV7-3 and TRBJ2-3; the D gene is possibly TRBD1 (6 bases). There are 15 residues in the CDR3. The V end lost 2 bases, the J end lost 3 bases, and 12 bases lay between the germline ends. The germline gives CDR1 SGHTA, CDR2 FQGTGA. The CDR3 reads CASSLWGHHTDTQYF. CDR3 DNA: TGTGCCAGCAGCTTATGGGGACACCATACAGATACGCAGTATTTT.

The gene calls are TRBV5-6 and TRBJ2-1; D remains unclear. The CDR3 runs 11 residues. From germline, CDR1 is SGHDT and CDR2 YYEEEE. V gave up 2 bases and J gave up 11 bases, with 8 bases separating them. CDR3 loop: CASSFSLKQFF. As DNA, the CDR3 is TGTGCCAGCAGCTTCTCCCTAAAGCAGTTCTTC.